These 20 T cell receptor beta chains came from one sample sequenced in a study of blood T cell repertoires in COVID-19. Measured with immunoSEQ multiplex PCR; TCRdb has only the in-frame clones, and not every one. The sample has 250,000 or so clones, about 82% seen once. Input material: peripheral blood. These receptors came from a man older than 75 with acute or convalescent COVID-19.

This clone was detected once. The rearrangement uses TRBV3-1 (or the pseudogene TRBV3-2) and TRBJ2-1; tentatively, D is TRBD1 (5 bases). CDR1 is LGHDT and CDR2 is YNNKEL in the germline V gene (reference sequence). The V end was cut by 5 bases, the J end by 13 bases, with 21 bases between. This CDR3 is 14 amino acids long. CDR3 residues: CASSSNTGRVGQFF. CDR3 DNA: TGTGCCAGCAGCTCGAATACAGGACGGGTCGGCCAGTTCTTC.

J is TRBJ2-7 and V is TRBV13; no firm D call. The germline gives CDR1 PRHDT, CDR2 FYEKMQ (reference sequence). V lost 5 bases to trimming and J lost 0 bases, with 5 bases between them. This CDR3 is built from 12 residues. CDR3 loop: CASSLSSYEQYF. CDR3 in DNA: TGTGCCAGCAGCCTTAGCTCCTACGAGCAGTACTTC. Full variable domain (missing parts from reference TRBV13 and TRBJ2-7): AAGVIQSPRHLIKEKRETATLKCYPIPRHDTVYWYQQGPGQDPQFLISFYEKMQSDKGSIPDRFSAQQFSDYHSELNMSSLELGDSALYFCASSLSSYEQYFGPGTRLTVT.

The chain recombines TRBV12-3 or TRBV12-4 with TRBJ2-5; TRBD1 might be the D (5 bases). The V end was cut by 2 bases, the J end by 4 bases, with 8 bases between. The CDR3 length is 13 residues. The CDR3 DNA reads as TGTGCCAGCAGTTTATGGCAGGGAGAGACCCAGTACTTC. This gives the protein CASSLWQGETQYF.

The J gene is TRBJ1-2, the V gene TRBV18; 9 positions agree with TRBD1. Germline loops: CDR1 KGHSH, CDR2 LQKENI. With 3 bases clipped from V and 0 bases from J, the junction kept 5 bases outside the gene matches. The length of the CDR3 is 16 residues. The CDR3 spells CASSPQDRGANYGYTF. CDR3 in DNA: TGTGCCAGCTCACCCCAGGACAGGGGCGCTAACTATGGCTACACCTTC. Full variable domain (remainder filled in from reference TRBV18 and TRBJ1-2): NAGVMQNPRHLVRRRGQEARLRCSPMKGHSHVYWYRQLPEEGLKFMVYLQKENIIDESGMPKERFSAEFPKEGPSILRIQQVVRGDSAAYFCASSPQDRGANYGYTFGSGTRLTVV.

The CDR3 spells CASLPKRYQETQYF. The CDR3 nucleotides are TGTGCCAGCCTCCCGAAGAGGTACCAAGAGACCCAGTACTTC. V and J are TRBV6-6 and TRBJ2-5, with no clear D. The length of the CDR3 is 14 residues. The germline CDR1 and CDR2 sequences are MNHNY and SVGAGI (reference sequence). Between the trimmed V and J ends, which lost 8 bases and 0 bases, there was a span of 13 bases.

The chain carries TRBV2 and TRBJ2-3; a possible D gene is TRBD1 (6 bases). This CDR3 has 14 residues. Germline V lookup: CDR1 SNHLY, CDR2 FYNNEI. Trimming took 6 bases from V and 3 from J, leaving 13 bases between them. CDR3: CASRTGFVTDTQYF. Here the CDR3 DNA reads TGTGCCAGCAGGACAGGTTTTGTGACAGATACGCAGTATTTT.

The count of this clone is one. The V and J genes are TRBV18 and TRBJ2-1; 12 bases fit TRBD2. V lost 2 bases, J lost 4 bases, and 0 bases stayed unmatched. Germline V gene sequence: CDR1 KGHSH, CDR2 LQKENI. The length of the CDR3 is 15 residues. The DNA of the CDR3 is TGTGCCAGCTCACCAACTAGCGGGGGGTACAATGAGCAGTTCTTC. This sequence encodes CASSPTSGGYNEQFF.

The rearrangement uses TRBV27 and TRBJ1-6, with D perhaps TRBD1 (5 bases). CDR1 and CDR2 (germline): MNHEY, SMNVEV (reference sequence). The ends were cut back, 2 bases at V and 6 bases at J, with 11 bases in the middle. This CDR3 has 15 amino acids. CDR3 sequence reads: CASSLGGDGNSPLHF. In nucleotides, the CDR3 is TGTGCCAGCAGTTTAGGGGGGGATGGTAATTCACCCCTCCACTTT.

The chain is built from TRBV27 and TRBJ2-7; 10 positions agree with TRBD2. CDR3 length: 13 residues. Germline V gives CDR1 MNHEY, CDR2 SMNVEV (reference sequence). V was clipped by 8 bases and J by 3 bases; unmatched bases: 4. This CDR3 reads CASVSSGGYEQYF. In DNA, the CDR3 is TGTGCCAGCGTATCTAGCGGGGGCTACGAGCAGTACTTC.

The genes are TRBV19 and TRBJ2-2, with D possibly TRBD1 on 5 matching bases. Per the germline V gene, CDR1 is LNHDA and CDR2 is SQIVND (reference sequence). The ends were cut back, 9 bases at V and 2 bases at J, with 19 bases in the middle. The length of the CDR3 is 16 residues. The CDR3 nucleotides are TGTGCCAGCCAAGCTGGGGCAGGCTCTAACACCGGGGAGCTGTTTTTT. This translates into CASQAGAGSNTGELFF. The variable domain in full, completed from reference TRBV19 and TRBJ2-2, reads DGGITQSPKYLFRKEGQNVTLSCEQNLNHDAMYWYRQDPGQGLRLIYYSQIVNDFQKGDIAEGYSVSREKKESFPLTVTSAQKNPTAFYLCASQAGAGSNTGELFFGEGSRLTVL.

The chain couples TRBV19 to TRBJ2-3, with D possibly TRBD2 on 6 matching bases. This CDR3 has 14 residues. The germline V gene encodes CDR1 LNHDA and CDR2 SQIVND (reference sequence). The V and J ends lost 4 bases and 4 bases respectively, with 12 bases between them. As DNA, the CDR3 is TGTGCCAGTAGTACGGGGAGGACCTCAGATACGCAGTATTTT. This codes for CASSTGRTSDTQYF.

This chain connects TRBV2 to TRBJ2-3; 9 bases agree with TRBD2. The J segment lost 1 base and the V segment lost 8 bases, leaving 1 base of the junction unmatched. The CDR3 contains 13 residues. Germline CDR1 SNHLY, CDR2 FYNNEI. CDR3 sequence: CASSSGGTDTQYF. The CDR3 DNA follows: TGTGCCAGCTCTAGCGGGGGCACAGATACGCAGTATTTT.

CDR3: CASSIKGPRNTGELFF. CDR3 sequence (DNA): TGTGCCAGTAGTATCAAGGGGCCACGGAACACCGGGGAGCTGTTTTTT. This chain links TRBV19 with TRBJ2-2; a possible D gene is TRBD1 (5 bases). Germline V lookup: CDR1 LNHDA, CDR2 SQIVND (reference sequence). The germline V and J ends were trimmed by 3 bases and 1 base, with 12 bases remaining between them. This CDR3 spans 16 amino acids.

V and J are TRBV4-1 and TRBJ1-4, with TRBD1 identical over 7 bases. The V gene's germline CDR1 is MGHRA and CDR2 YSYEKL. Losses at the gene ends were 3 bases for V and 0 bases for J; bases not matched to a gene: 13. The CDR3 is made up of 19 amino acids. The CDR3 sequence is CASSQLPGQSSATNEKLFF. CDR3 in DNA: TGCGCCAGCAGCCAGCTTCCGGGACAGAGTTCTGCAACTAATGAAAAACTGTTTTTT.

The rearrangement uses TRBV12-3 or TRBV12-4 and TRBJ1-2; TRBD1 matches at 9 bases. The CDR3 covers 13 residues. The ends lost 6 bases at V and 4 bases at J; junction bases unmatched: 3. This chain's CDR3 is CASSTGGTYGYTF. DNA of the CDR3: TGTGCCAGCAGCACAGGGGGCACCTATGGCTACACCTTC.

This chain links TRBV4-3 with TRBJ1-2, with D tentatively TRBD1 (5 bases). Trimming removed 1 base at V and 1 base at J, with 10 bases between. This CDR3 contains 15 residues. Per germline, CDR1 LGHNA and CDR2 YSLEER. The CDR3 region has the DNA TGCGCCAGCAGCCAAGCGTCGACAGTTAACTATGGCTACACCTTC. Amino acid sequence: CASSQASTVNYGYTF.

The chain employs TRBV28 and TRBJ2-7; D gene unclear. This CDR3 has 11 residues. Germline CDR1 MDHEN, CDR2 SYDVKM. V was shortened by 4 bases and J by 6 bases, with 7 bases between the two germline ends. The CDR3 is CASSYGGEQYF. The CDR3 bases are TGTGCCAGCAGTTACGGCGGCGAGCAGTACTTC.

This clone is a singleton in its sample. The chain employs TRBV19 and TRBJ1-5; unclear D gene. Trimming shortened V by 4 bases and J by 2 bases, and 15 bases separated the two germline ends. The CDR3 is made up of 16 amino acids. From germline, CDR1 is LNHDA and CDR2 SQIVND (reference sequence). CDR3 residues: CASSSLGSSGNQPQHF. The CDR3 DNA reads as TGTGCCAGTAGTAGCCTCGGGAGCTCGGGCAATCAGCCCCAGCATTTT.

The V call is TRBV2, the J call TRBJ1-1, with D possibly matching TRBD1 (6 bases). Germline-derived CDR1 and CDR2 are SNHLY and FYNNEI. The CDR3 has 14 amino acids. V was pared by 5 bases and J by 2 bases, with 12 bases between. CDR3: CASSTRGGNTEAFF. The CDR3 DNA reads as TGTGCCAGCAGTACACGGGGGGGCAACACTGAAGCTTTCTTT.

The chain is built from TRBV5-1 and TRBJ1-1; 9 nucleotides line up with TRBD1. V was clipped by 5 bases and J by 6 bases; unmatched bases: 11. The CDR3 runs 15 residues. Germline CDR1 is SGHRS and CDR2 is YFSETQ. The CDR3 region has the DNA TGCGCCAGCAGTCCCCGGACAGGGGAAAGCTCTGAAGCTTTCTTT. It encodes CASSPRTGESSEAFF.